A selection of T cell receptor beta chains follows, all from one sample in a study of beta chain features in type 1 diabetes. The assay was immunoSEQ multiplex PCR, and TCRdb's table has in-frame clones only and misses some. The data contain over 650,000 clones, more than 12% of them singletons. Sequencing was performed on naive CD4+ T cells from blood. The receptors derive from a man younger than 35 with type 1 diabetes. Each CDR3 is given with its conserved first and last residue. Fields, in order: CDR3 length, J gene, V gene, CDR3 protein.

>15|TRBJ2-7|TRBV6-5
CASRYPGQGTYEQYF
>14|TRBJ2-5|TRBV5-1
CASSLQQRGETQYF
>12|TRBJ2-2|TRBV29-1
CSVETNTGELFF
>15|TRBJ2-1|TRBV30
CARTGVADQYNEQFF
>18|TRBJ1-2|TRBV13
CASSLHPAGPERSYGYTF
>16|TRBJ2-3|TRBV7-6
CASSLRTGGAGDTQYF
>16|TRBJ1-2|TRBV28
CASSSTTTEVVDGYTF
>12|TRBJ2-7|TRBV30
CALWPKGYEQYF
>16|TRBJ2-7|TRBV6-5
CASSYSISDQVGEQYF
>14|TRBJ2-4|TRBV7-9
CASSLQVAKNIQYF
>14|TRBJ1-2|TRBV5-4
CASSPTGASYGYTF
>15|TRBJ2-7|TRBV30
CAWKAGRLSSYEQYF
>16|TRBJ2-1|TRBV19
CASSTSGRAPRNEQFF
>14|TRBJ2-6|TRBV27
CASSRGSGANVLTF
>17|TRBJ2-7|TRBV9
CASSPAEGLADTYEQYF
>15|TRBJ2-5|TRBV7-7
CASSLTGTGEGTQYF
>14|TRBJ2-5|TRBV11-2
CASSFRPAEETQYF
>15|TRBJ2-5|TRBV27
CASSSRTSSKETQYF
>15|TRBJ2-5|TRBV10-1
CASSQGVNTEETQYF
>13|TRBJ1-2|TRBV6-5
CASSYVRGDGYTF
>16|TRBJ2-1|TRBV11-1
CASSLDWTGAYNEQFF
>11|TRBJ2-1|TRBV2
CASSPGEGQFF
>14|TRBJ2-7|TRBV2
CASRVAGHSYEQYF
>14|TRBJ2-5|TRBV7-9
CASSRGGVQETQYF
>10|TRBJ1-4|TRBV10-3
CATTGEKLFF
>14|TRBJ1-3|TRBV7-9
CASSSPGLGNTIYF
>11|TRBJ1-2|TRBV30
CAWTRGTGYTF
>13|TRBJ1-1|TRBV29-1
CSVGGWAGAEAFF
>12|TRBJ2-7|TRBV5-1
CASSLGDYEQYF
>12|TRBJ2-3|TRBV7-9
CASSRLTDTQYF
>15|TRBJ1-2|TRBV7-2
CASSFQTGGDYGYTF
>15|TRBJ1-3|TRBV7-9
CASSRRGLSGNTIYF
>15|TRBJ1-3|TRBV27
CASAPRQGPGNTIYF
>14|TRBJ2-1|TRBV10-1
CASSGISGRNEQFF
>15|TRBJ1-1|TRBV7-9
CASSPARRGNTEAFF
>11|TRBJ2-5|TRBV29-1
CSVLQGETQYF
>14|TRBJ1-4|TRBV2
CASRRSGANEKLFF
>16|TRBJ2-3|TRBV9
CASSVIGGGSLDTQYF
>12|TRBJ2-7|TRBV29-1
CSAGRTSYEQYF
>14|TRBJ1-5|TRBV29-1
CSVLPQGDGQPQHF
>17|TRBJ1-2|TRBV18
CASSANQGQLEDYGYTF
>14|TRBJ1-1|TRBV6-5
CASSYSSLTGEAFF
>14|TRBJ2-7|TRBV5-1
CASSLGMDPIQQYF
>18|TRBJ2-1|TRBV18
CASSPLDRGSMSYNEQFF
>18|TRBJ2-1|TRBV10-3
CAISEFGGASGAYNEQFF
>14|TRBJ1-2|TRBV29-1
CSVHRGRANYGYTF
>14|TRBJ2-3|TRBV7-9
CASSFSGGTDTQYF
>18|TRBJ2-3|TRBV5-4
CASERLDSGRAIADTQYF
>15|TRBJ2-5|TRBV19
CASSADGLYQETQYF
>17|TRBJ2-7|TRBV7-9
CASSLVGSLGKPGEQYF
>16|TRBJ1-4|TRBV14
CASSQGSTRWNEKLFF
>15|TRBJ2-1|TRBV5-1
CASSLLASGYNEQFF
>16|TRBJ2-2|TRBV4-1
CASSQKQGVDAGELFF
>16|TRBJ1-1|TRBV7-9
CATMMAGGEMNTEAFF
>19|TRBJ1-1|TRBV9
CASSVRIRDRVFMNTEAFF
>13|TRBJ2-5|TRBV18
CASSPPGQETQYF
>15|TRBJ1-4|TRBV7-9
CASSPPGLENEKLFF
>17|TRBJ2-4|TRBV15
CATSRDIQGFGRNIQYF
>16|TRBJ2-3|TRBV13
CASSRGLAGATDTQYF